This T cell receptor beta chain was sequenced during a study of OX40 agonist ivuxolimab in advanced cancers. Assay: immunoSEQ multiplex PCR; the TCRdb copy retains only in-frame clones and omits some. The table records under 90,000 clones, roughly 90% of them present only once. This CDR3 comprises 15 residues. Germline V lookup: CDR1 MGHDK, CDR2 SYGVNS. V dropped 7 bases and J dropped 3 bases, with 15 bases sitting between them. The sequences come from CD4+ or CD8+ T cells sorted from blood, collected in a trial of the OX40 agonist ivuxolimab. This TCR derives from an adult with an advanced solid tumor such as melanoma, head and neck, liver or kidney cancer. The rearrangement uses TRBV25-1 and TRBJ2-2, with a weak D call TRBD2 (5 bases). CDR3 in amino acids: CASTPSRTYTGELFF. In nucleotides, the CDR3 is TGTGCCAGCACCCCAAGTCGGACTTACACCGGGGAGCTGTTTTTT.